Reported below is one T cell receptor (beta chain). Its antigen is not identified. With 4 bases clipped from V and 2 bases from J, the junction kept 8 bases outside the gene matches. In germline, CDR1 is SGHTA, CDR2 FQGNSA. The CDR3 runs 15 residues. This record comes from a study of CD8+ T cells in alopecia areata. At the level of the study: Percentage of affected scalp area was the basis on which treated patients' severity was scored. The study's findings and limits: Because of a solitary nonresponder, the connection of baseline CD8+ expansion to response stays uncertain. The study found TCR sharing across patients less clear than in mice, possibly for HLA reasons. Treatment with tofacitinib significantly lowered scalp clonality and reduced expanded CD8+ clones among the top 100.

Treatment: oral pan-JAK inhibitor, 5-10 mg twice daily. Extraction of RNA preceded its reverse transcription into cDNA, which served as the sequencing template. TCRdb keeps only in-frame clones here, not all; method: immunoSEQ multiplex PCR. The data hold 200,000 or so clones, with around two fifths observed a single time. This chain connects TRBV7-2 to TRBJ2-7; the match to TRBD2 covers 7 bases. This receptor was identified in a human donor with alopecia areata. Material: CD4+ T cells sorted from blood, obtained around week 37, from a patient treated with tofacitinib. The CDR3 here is CASSYSTSAAYEQYF. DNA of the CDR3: TGTGCCAGCAGCTACTCAACTAGCGCCGCCTACGAGCAGTACTTC.